This T cell receptor beta chain appears in the sequencing data of a study of CD8 T cells in ankylosing spondylitis (dated by TCRdb to the late 2010s). Study-level background: T cell receptor beta repertoires were profiled in healthy donors and ankylosing spondylitis patients so that disease-linked TCR variants could be found. In total, the full study cohort was made up of roughly 110 healthy donors and about two dozen ankylosing spondylitis patients. Peripheral blood samples were taken, and synovial fluid was additionally collected from ankylosing spondylitis patients. What the work shows at the level of the full study, not this receptor alone: A CD8+ phenotype was shown by the disease-linked clones, which were found at relatively low frequencies in peripheral blood. Some of the motif variants had been reported before in the synovial fluid and blood of reactive arthritis patients, a finding that suggests common disease-initiation mechanisms. A TCR beta motif made up of fewer than 10 highly homologous amino acid variants appeared to be characteristic of blood from ankylosing spondylitis patients. The disease-linked clones were reported to be significantly enriched in matched synovial fluid samples from ankylosing spondylitis patients.

From its cysteine to its phenylalanine, the CDR3 spans 13 amino acids. Left in the record is the CDR3 DNA by itself, 39 bases read in frame from the first base. According to the germline V gene (reference sequence), CDR1 reads DFQATT and CDR2 reads SNEGSKA. V is trimmed back by 5 bases and J by 9 bases, and the junction contains 7 bases that no gene match accounts for. The instrument given in TCRdb is Illumina HiSeq 2500. Quantitative 5'-RACE with molecular barcodes was the method used to prepare the TCR beta libraries. Turning to the authors' computational methods: A new computational method, built on a probabilistic model of VDJ rearrangement, was used to identify disease-linked TCR variants. In TCRdb, the public reads were trimmed at Q25 with fastp and aligned with MiXCR, with productive beta chains retained. Each entry is one CDR3 protein sequence, shown with its most common DNA and genes. In this record, the V and J calls reflect TCRdb's handling and not the investigators' own analysis. The sample records 800,000 to 900,000 distinct CDR3 sequences, roughly 10% of which are singletons. Clones ranked in the top ten supply 0.51% of the sample.

This clonotype was seen a few times. The antigen this receptor binds is unknown. No qualities accompany the bases; no much larger clone lies one base away. The clonotype was recovered from a male donor with ankylosing spondylitis. In this chain, TRBV20-1 is recombined with TRBJ1-6, with 7 middle bases fitting TRBD1. The sequenced material came from blood, either unsorted or a sorted T cell fraction (not recorded which). Read as DNA, the sequence is TGCAGTGCTTCGCCGGGACAGAGTTCACCCCTCCACTTT. It translates as CSASPGQSSPLHF.